The source of this T cell receptor (beta chain) is a study of T-cell memory formation after mild COVID-19. A note on this clonotype: The antigen remains unidentified.

Study results and limitations: A subset of responding clones appeared in pre-infection memory, suggesting cross-reactive memory joined.

TCRdb called the 5' RACE reads again in MiXCR, with one record for every CDR3 protein. The data show about 400,000 distinct CDR3 sequences, roughly 14% seen once. The sample consisted of PBMCs or a T cell subset sorted from them (not recorded which). This sequence was found in a man aged 18 to 30 who had mild COVID-19 (a few samples of this study predate the infection). Cell type and time point are not known.

The CDR3 spells CASSLMGGAGTEAFF. Written as DNA, the CDR3 is TGTGCCAGCAGCTTAATGGGGGGCGCGGGCACTGAAGCTTTCTTT. V gene TRBV11-2 combines with J gene TRBJ1-1, with a weak D call TRBD1 (6 bases). The germline V and J ends were trimmed by 2 bases and 4 bases, with 14 bases remaining between them. The CDR3 has 15 amino acids. Germline values: CDR1 SGHAT, CDR2 FQNNGV.